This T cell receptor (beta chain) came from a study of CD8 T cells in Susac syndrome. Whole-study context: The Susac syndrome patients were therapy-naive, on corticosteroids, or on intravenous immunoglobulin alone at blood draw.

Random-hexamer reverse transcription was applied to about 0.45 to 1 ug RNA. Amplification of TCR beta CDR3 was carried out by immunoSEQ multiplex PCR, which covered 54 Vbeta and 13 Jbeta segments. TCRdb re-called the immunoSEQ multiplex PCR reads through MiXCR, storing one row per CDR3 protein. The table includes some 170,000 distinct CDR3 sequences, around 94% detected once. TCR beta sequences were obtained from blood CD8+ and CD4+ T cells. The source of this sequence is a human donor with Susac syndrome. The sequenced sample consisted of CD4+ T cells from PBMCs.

The CDR3 loop is CASSGGRAPYNEQFF. The CDR3 DNA is TGTGCCAGCAGCGGGGGGAGGGCGCCCTACAATGAGCAGTTCTTC. The chain uses TRBV14 and TRBJ2-1; 7 nucleotides align to TRBD2. The CDR3 extends over 15 amino acids. V lost 5 bases and J lost 2; bases outside the gene matches: 6. Germline CDR1 SGHDN, CDR2 FVKESK.